This TCR beta chain was profiled in a study of T cell repertoires in cytomegalovirus infection. Study-wide background: CMV epitopes used comprised recently identified HLA-C-restricted ones and well-studied HLA-B-restricted ones. CMV infection together with matching HLA type was indicated by public TCR beta signatures. Findings and caveats of the study: It was HLA-C-restricted CMV-specific TCR beta clonotypes that dominated the response ex vivo.

From the reads, TCRdb called clonotypes with MiXCR, one entry per CDR3 protein. Counted here are fewer than 1,000,000 distinct CDR3 sequences, roughly 30% occurring once; the ten biggest clones make up about an eighth. As to this clonotype: Its antigen remains unidentified.

This CDR3 region has 15 residues. In germline, CDR1 is MNHNS, CDR2 SASEGT. Trimming left V 6 bases short and J 4 bases short, with 13 bases between. The chain is built from TRBV6-1 and TRBJ1-6; tentative D call: TRBD1 (5 bases). The specimen was cultured CD8+ T cells from PBMCs, collected from culture after CMV antigen stimulation. The TCR originated in a human donor in good health (CMV status not recorded). Some clones in this sample may be carry-over from other donors' samples. This chain's CDR3 is CASSELQVYNSPLHF. The CDR3 nucleotides read TGTGCCAGCAGCGAATTACAGGTTTATAATTCACCCCTCCACTTT.